These T cell receptor beta chains were read from a single sample in a study of blood T cell repertoires in COVID-19. Profiling relied on immunoSEQ multiplex PCR, and the TCRdb table lists in-frame clones only, not all of them. This table has roughly 500,000 clones, roughly 85% appearing once. The sequencing sample was made of peripheral blood. The receptor source for this set is a human donor in a cohort sampled during active COVID-19. The CDR3 runs from the conserved cysteine through the conserved F or W. D genes are given only for firm matches. Only part of the rows carry a size: once, few, many, or a class if the clone is expanded.

>TRBJ2-7|TRBD2|TRBV9|.
TGTGCCAGCAGCTTTAGCGGGACTCCCTACGAGCAGTACTTC
CASSFSGTPYEQYF
>TRBJ2-7|TRBD1|TRBV6-2/TRBV6-3|.
TGTGCCAGCAGTGCCGGGACAGGGCCTTCATTTTCCACCTACGAGCAGTACTTC
CASSAGTGPSFSTYEQYF
>TRBJ1-1|.|TRBV30|.
TGTGCCTGGACGGGCGGGGTGAACACTGAAGCTTTCTTT
CAWTGGVNTEAFF
>TRBJ2-1|TRBD1|TRBV6-5|.
TGTGCCAGCAGTTACTTAGGACAGGGTGGCTACAATGAGCAGTTCTTC
CASSYLGQGGYNEQFF
>TRBJ1-5|TRBD1|TRBV6-5|.
TGTGCCAGCAGTTACAGGGGGCGCAGGGATCAGCCCCAGCATTTT
CASSYRGRRDQPQHF
>TRBJ2-1|.|TRBV9|.
TGTGCCAGCAGCGTAACGGATAGCTTCGAGCAGGAGCAGTTCTTC
CASSVTDSFEQEQFF
>TRBJ2-3|.|TRBV27|.
TGTGCCAGCAGTAGGTCTCTAGCGTTTGTGGAGGATACGCAGTATTTT
CASSRSLAFVEDTQYF
>TRBJ2-1|TRBD2|TRBV7-9|once
TGTGCCAGCAGCTTAGTGGGACTAGCGGCCCCCTCCTACAATGAGCAGTTCTTC
CASSLVGLAAPSYNEQFF
>TRBJ2-5|.|TRBV7-9|.
TGTGCCAGTGCGCCCGGACAGTCACCTGGGGGACAAGAGACCCAGTACTTC
CASAPGQSPGGQETQYF
>TRBJ2-1|.|TRBV2|.
TGTGCCAGCAGTGAACGGGATGAGCAGTTCTTC
CASSERDEQFF
>TRBJ2-5|.|TRBV30|.
TGTGCTTGGCGGACAGACGGAGAGACCCAGTACTTC
CAWRTDGETQYF
>TRBJ2-3|.|TRBV7-8|.
TGTGCCAGCAGCGTATCCTCACAAAGCACAGATACGCAGTATTTT
CASSVSSQSTDTQYF
>TRBJ1-1|.|TRBV7-3|.
TGTGCCAGCAGCATGTCGGCCGCGGTTGGCACTGAAGCTTTCTTT
CASSMSAAVGTEAFF
>TRBJ2-5|.|TRBV5-1|.
TGCGCCAGCAGCCCACAGAATCTACAAGAGACCCAGTACTTC
CASSPQNLQETQYF
>TRBJ1-1|.|TRBV4-2|.
TGTGCCAGCAGCCCACACGGGGGGGTGGGGAGAGAGGATGAAGCTTTCTTT
CASSPHGGVGREDEAFF
>TRBJ2-7|TRBD1|TRBV7-9|once
TGTGCCAGCAGCCTGAGGACAGGGAGAGGCTACGAGCAGTACTTC
CASSLRTGRGYEQYF
>TRBJ1-5|.|TRBV6-1|.
TGTGCCAGCAGTGAGGCCCGGCCCCAGCATTTT
CASSEARPQHF
>TRBJ1-6|.|TRBV5-1|.
TGCGCCAGCAGTTTGGAATGGTCCAACGGGCCCCTCCACTTT
CASSLEWSNGPLHF
>TRBJ2-3|TRBD2|TRBV28|.
TGTGCCAGCAGTTTATGGGCTAGCGGCGCTAGCACAGATACGCAGTATTTT
CASSLWASGASTDTQYF
>TRBJ1-4|TRBD1|TRBV2|.
TGTGCCAGCAGTTATCAGGGGGCTCACGTTGAAAAACTGTTTTTT
CASSYQGAHVEKLFF
>TRBJ1-2|TRBD1|TRBV4-3|.
TGCGCCAGCAGCCAAGGACGTACAGGGGAGGGCTACACCTTC
CASSQGRTGEGYTF
>TRBJ1-1|TRBD1|TRBV19|.
TGTGCCAGTAGTGGGGACAGGGGGTTATGGACTGAAGCTTTCTTT
CASSGDRGLWTEAFF
>TRBJ1-1|.|TRBV5-1|once
TGCGCCAGCAGCCCCCCAAGCCCTGAAGCTTTCTTT
CASSPPSPEAFF
>TRBJ1-2|.|TRBV28|.
TGTGCCAGCAGTAGGGTCCAGGACTGGGACTATGGCTACACCTTC
CASSRVQDWDYGYTF
>TRBJ2-1|TRBD2|TRBV7-2|.
TGTGCCAGCAGTCGCCGGTTTAGCGGGAGGGCATCCTACAATGAGCAGTTCTTC
CASSRRFSGRASYNEQFF
>TRBJ1-2|.|TRBV30|.
TGTGCCCGGAATGCGGGGAGGGAAGGCTACACCTTC
CARNAGREGYTF
>TRBJ1-5|.|TRBV5-1|once
TGCGCCAGCAGTCGGGGGGGAGGCAATCAGCCCCAGCATTTT
CASSRGGGNQPQHF
>TRBJ2-1|.|TRBV5-4|few
TGTGCCAGCAGCTTTGGGAGCTCCTACAATGAGCAGTTCTTC
CASSFGSSYNEQFF
>TRBJ2-5|.|TRBV5-8|.
TGTGCCAGCAGCCGGGAGACCCAGTACTTC
CASSRETQYF
>TRBJ1-1|TRBD1|TRBV7-2|once
TGTGCCAGCAGCCCAGGGGGCGCTGGGTCCACTGAAGCTTTCTTT
CASSPGGAGSTEAFF
>TRBJ2-7|TRBD2|TRBV7-2|once
TGTGCCAGCAGCTTTACTAGCGGGAGTAACTACGAGCAGTACTTC
CASSFTSGSNYEQYF
>TRBJ2-1|.|TRBV19|.
TGTGCCACAGAACCGGGACTTCTTCTGGGCAATGAGCAGTTCTTC
CATEPGLLLGNEQFF
>TRBJ2-4|TRBD1|TRBV30|.
TGTGCCTGGACAACAGGGGCCCTGACCCGAAACATTCAGTACTTC
CAWTTGALTRNIQYF
>TRBJ1-1|.|TRBV7-9|few
TGTGCCAGCAGCTTAGCGAGGGCATCCCCTGAAGCTTTCTTT
CASSLARASPEAFF
>TRBJ2-3|.|TRBV6-1|.
TGTGCCAGCAGTCCGCGGAGGGGCACAGATACGCAGTATTTT
CASSPRRGTDTQYF
>TRBJ2-7|.|TRBV11-2|.
TGTGCCGCTGGCTGGGAGCAGTACTTC
CAAGWEQYF
>TRBJ2-7|TRBD2|TRBV7-9|.
TGTGCCAGCAGCCAGGGACTAGCGGGATACGAGCAGTACTTC
CASSQGLAGYEQYF
>TRBJ1-2|TRBD1|TRBV5-1|.
TGCGCCAGCAGCTTGGACCCGGGACAGGCCTTTACGGGGGGCTACACCTTC
CASSLDPGQAFTGGYTF
>TRBJ2-1|TRBD2|TRBV27|.
TGTGCCAGCAGTTACCCCTCCGGGGAGGGTCCCACCTACAATGAGCAGTTCTTC
CASSYPSGEGPTYNEQFF
>TRBJ1-1|TRBD1|TRBV19|few
TGTGCCAGTAGAGGACAGGGGGGGACTGAAGCTTTCTTT
CASRGQGGTEAFF
>TRBJ2-7|.|TRBV28|.
TGTGCCAGCAGTAAGGCGGCCCCCGAGCAGTACTTC
CASSKAAPEQYF